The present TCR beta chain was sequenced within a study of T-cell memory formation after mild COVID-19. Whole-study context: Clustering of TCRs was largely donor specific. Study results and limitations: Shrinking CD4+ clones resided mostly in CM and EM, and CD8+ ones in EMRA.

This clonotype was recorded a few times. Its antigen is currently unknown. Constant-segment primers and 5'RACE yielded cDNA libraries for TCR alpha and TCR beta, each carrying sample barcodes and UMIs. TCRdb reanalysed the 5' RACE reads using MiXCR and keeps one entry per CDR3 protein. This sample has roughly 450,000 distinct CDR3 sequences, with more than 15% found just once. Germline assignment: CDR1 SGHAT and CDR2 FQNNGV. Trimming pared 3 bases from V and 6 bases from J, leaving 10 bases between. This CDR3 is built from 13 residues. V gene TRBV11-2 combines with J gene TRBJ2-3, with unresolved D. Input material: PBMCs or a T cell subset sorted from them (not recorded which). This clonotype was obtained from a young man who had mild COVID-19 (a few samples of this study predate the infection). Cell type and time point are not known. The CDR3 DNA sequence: TGTGCCAGCAGCTTTCGAACGAAGGATACGCAGTATTTT. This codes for CASSFRTKDTQYF.